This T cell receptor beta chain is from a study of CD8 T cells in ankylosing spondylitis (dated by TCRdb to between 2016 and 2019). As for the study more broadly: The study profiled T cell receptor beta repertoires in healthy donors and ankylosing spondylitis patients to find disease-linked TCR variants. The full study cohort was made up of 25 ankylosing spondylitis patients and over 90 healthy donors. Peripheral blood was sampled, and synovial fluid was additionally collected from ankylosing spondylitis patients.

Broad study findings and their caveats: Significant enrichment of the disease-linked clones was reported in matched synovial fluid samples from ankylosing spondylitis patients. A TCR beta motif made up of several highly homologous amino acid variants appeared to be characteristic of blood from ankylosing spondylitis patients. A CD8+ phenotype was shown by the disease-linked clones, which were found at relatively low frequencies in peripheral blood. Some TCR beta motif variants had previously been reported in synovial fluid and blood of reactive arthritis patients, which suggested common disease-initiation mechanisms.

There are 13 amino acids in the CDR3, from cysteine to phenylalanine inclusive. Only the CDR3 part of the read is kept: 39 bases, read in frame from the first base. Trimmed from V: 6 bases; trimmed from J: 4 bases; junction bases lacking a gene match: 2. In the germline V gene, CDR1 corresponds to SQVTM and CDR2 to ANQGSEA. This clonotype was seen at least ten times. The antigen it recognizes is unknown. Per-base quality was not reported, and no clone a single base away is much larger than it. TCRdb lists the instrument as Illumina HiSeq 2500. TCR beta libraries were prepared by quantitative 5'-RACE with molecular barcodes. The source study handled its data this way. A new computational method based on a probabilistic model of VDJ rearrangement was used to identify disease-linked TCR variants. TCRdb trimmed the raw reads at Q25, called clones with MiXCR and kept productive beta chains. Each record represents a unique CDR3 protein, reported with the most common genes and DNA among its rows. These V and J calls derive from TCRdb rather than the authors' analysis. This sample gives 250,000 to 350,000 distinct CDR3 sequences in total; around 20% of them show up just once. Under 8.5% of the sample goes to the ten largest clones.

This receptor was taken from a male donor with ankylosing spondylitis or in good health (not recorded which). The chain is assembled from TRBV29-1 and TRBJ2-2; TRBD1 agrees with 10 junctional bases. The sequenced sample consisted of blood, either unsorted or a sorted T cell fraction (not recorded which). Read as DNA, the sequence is TGCAGCGTGAGGACAGGGGGCACCGGGGAGCTGTTTTTT. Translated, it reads CSVRTGGTGELFF.